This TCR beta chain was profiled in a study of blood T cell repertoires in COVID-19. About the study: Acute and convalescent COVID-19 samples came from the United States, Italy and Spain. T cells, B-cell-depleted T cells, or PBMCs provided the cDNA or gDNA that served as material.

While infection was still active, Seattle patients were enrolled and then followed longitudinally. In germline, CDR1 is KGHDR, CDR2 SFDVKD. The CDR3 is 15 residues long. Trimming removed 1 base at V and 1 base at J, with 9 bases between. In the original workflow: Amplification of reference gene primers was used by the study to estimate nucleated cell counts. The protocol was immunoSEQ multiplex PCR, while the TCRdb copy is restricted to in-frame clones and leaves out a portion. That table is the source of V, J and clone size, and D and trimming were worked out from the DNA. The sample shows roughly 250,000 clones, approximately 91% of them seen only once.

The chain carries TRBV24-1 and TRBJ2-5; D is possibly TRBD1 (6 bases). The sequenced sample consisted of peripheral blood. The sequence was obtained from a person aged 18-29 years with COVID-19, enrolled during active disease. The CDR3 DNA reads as TGTGCCACCAGTGATTTCACAGGGTCCCAAGAGACCCAGTACTTC. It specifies CATSDFTGSQETQYF.